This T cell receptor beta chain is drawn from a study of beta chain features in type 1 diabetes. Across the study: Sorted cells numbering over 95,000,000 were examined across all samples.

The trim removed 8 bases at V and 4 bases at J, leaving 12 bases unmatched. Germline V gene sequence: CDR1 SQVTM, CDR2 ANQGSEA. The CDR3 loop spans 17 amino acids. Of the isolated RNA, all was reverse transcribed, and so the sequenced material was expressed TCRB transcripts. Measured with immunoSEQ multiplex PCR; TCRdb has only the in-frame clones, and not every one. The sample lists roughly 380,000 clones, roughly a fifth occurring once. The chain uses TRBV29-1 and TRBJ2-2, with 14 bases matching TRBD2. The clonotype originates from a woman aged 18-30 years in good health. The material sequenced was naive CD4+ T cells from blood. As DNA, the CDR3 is TGCAGCTTCCGAACCGGGACTAGCGGGAGAAGCACCGGGGAGCTGTTTTTT. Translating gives CSFRTGTSGRSTGELFF.